The 22 T cell receptor beta chains below all came from one sample that was sequenced in a study of breast tumors, draining lymph nodes, adjacent tissues. The lymph nodes were axillary draining lymph nodes from breast cancer patients. TCRdb recomputed calls from the multiplex PCR reads with MiXCR, one row per CDR3 protein. The table has 65,000 to 80,000 distinct CDR3 sequences, roughly a fifth seen once. The sample was axillary lymph node tissue. All receptors come from a female donor with breast cancer. Some clones in this sample may be carry-over from other donors' samples.

The sample holds many counts of this clonotype. This chain connects TRBV7-3 to TRBJ2-2; 7 nucleotides agree with TRBD1. The CDR3 has 16 residues. Germline V lookup: CDR1 SGHTA, CDR2 FQGTGA. The ends lost 5 bases at V and 0 bases at J; junction bases unmatched: 6. The CDR3 reads CASSARGTANTGELFF. CDR3 DNA sequence: TGTGCCAGCAGCGCGCGAGGGACAGCGAACACCGGGGAGCTGTTTTTT.

The J gene is TRBJ2-1, the V gene TRBV3-1; 8 bases map to TRBD2. The J segment lost 9 bases and the V segment lost 3 bases, leaving 10 bases of the junction unmatched. The germline V gene encodes CDR1 LGHDT and CDR2 YNNKEL (reference sequence). This CDR3 region has 15 residues. The CDR3 DNA sequence: TGTGCCAGCAGCCAGGTTACGGGAGGGCCGGTTGAGCAGTTCTTC. It yields the protein CASSQVTGGPVEQFF.

This clonotype was seen many times. V and J are TRBV7-2 and TRBJ2-7; the match to TRBD1 covers 8 bases. CDR1 SGHTA and CDR2 FQGNSA come from the germline V gene. This CDR3 region has 15 residues. Trimming cost V 2 bases and J 3 bases; bases outside gene matches: 6. The CDR3 region is CASSLNSDRVYEQYF. The CDR3 DNA follows: TGTGCCAGCAGCTTAAACTCGGACAGGGTCTACGAGCAGTACTTC.

This chain joins TRBV27 and TRBJ1-1, with TRBD1 matching 8 bases. The CDR3 is 14 amino acids. J was trimmed by 3 bases and V by 5 bases; bases with no gene match: 5. In germline, CDR1 is MNHEY, CDR2 SMNVEV (reference sequence). In DNA form, the CDR3 reads TGTGCCAGCAGTCGGATGACAGGGGACACTGAAGCTTTCTTT. This codes for CASSRMTGDTEAFF.

At least ten counts were recorded for this clonotype. V and J are TRBV28 and TRBJ1-2; tentatively, D is TRBD1 (6 bases). V was shortened by 6 bases and J by 0 bases, with 14 bases between the two germline ends. CDR3 length: 15 amino acids. The V gene's germline CDR1 is MDHEN and CDR2 SYDVKM. The CDR3 sequence: CASSPGDFSNYGYTF. Here the CDR3 DNA reads TGTGCCAGCAGCCCAGGGGACTTCTCTAACTATGGCTACACCTTC.

Turning to this clonotype: Since a much larger clone is just one base distant, this may be a read error. CDR3 nucleotides: TGTGCCAGTAGTATGGTGGGACAGGGTACGCAGTATTTT. Translation gives CASSMVGQGTQYF. The chain links TRBV19 to TRBJ2-3; 9 bases match TRBD1. Germline CDR1 and CDR2: LNHDA and SQIVND (reference sequence). With 3 bases clipped from V and 8 bases from J, the junction kept 3 bases outside the gene matches. The CDR3 has 13 residues. Full variable domain (missing parts from reference TRBV19 and TRBJ2-3): DGGITQSPKYLFRKEGQNVTLSCEQNLNHDAMYWYRQDPGQGLRLIYYSQIVNDFQKGDIAEGYSVSREKKESFPLTVTSAQKNPTAFYLCASSMVGQGTQYFGPGTRLTVL.

This clonotype has at least ten counts. CDR3: CSGQGDNEKLFF. The CDR3 region has the DNA TGCAGTGGACAGGGGGATAATGAAAAACTGTTTTTT. The chain uses TRBV20-1 and TRBJ1-4, with TRBD1 matching over 9 bases. The V gene end was trimmed by 7 bases and the J gene end by 4 bases; junction bases not matched to a gene: 1. The CDR3 spans 12 residues. Germline loops: CDR1 DFQATT, CDR2 SNEGSKA (reference sequence).

This clonotype was seen many times. The chain combines TRBV2 with TRBJ1-2; the match to TRBD1 covers 8 bases. The CDR3 length is 15 residues. CDR1 is SNHLY, CDR2 FYNNEI, per germline. The V and J ends lost 5 bases and 0 bases, in that order; junction bases with no gene match: 5. The CDR3 spells CASSRGQDTNYGYTF. CDR3 nucleotides: TGTGCCAGCAGTAGGGGACAGGACACTAACTATGGCTACACCTTC.

This clonotype was found many times. This sequence joins TRBV20-1 and TRBJ1-5; TRBD1 might be the D (5 bases). The germline V and J ends were trimmed by 5 bases and 7 bases, with 15 bases remaining between them. CDR1 and CDR2 from the germline V gene are DFQATT and SNEGSKA (reference sequence). This CDR3 has 13 residues. The CDR3 sequence: CSAPDTGHQPQHF. The CDR3 DNA is TGCAGTGCTCCGGACACCGGCCACCAGCCCCAGCATTTT.

At least ten counts were recorded for this clonotype. V gene TRBV11-2 combines with J gene TRBJ2-7, with D uncertain. Germline-derived CDR1 and CDR2 are SGHAT and FQNNGV. The CDR3 extends over 14 amino acids. The germline V and J ends were trimmed by 5 bases and 6 bases, with 17 bases remaining between them. The CDR3 here is CASSLGPNRGEQYF. CDR3 DNA: TGTGCCAGCAGCCTTGGGCCTAATCGCGGCGAGCAGTACTTC.

This clonotype was counted many times. The chain couples TRBV7-6 to TRBJ2-3, with TRBD1 matching over 11 bases. The ends lost 7 bases at V and 5 bases at J; junction bases unmatched: 11. CDR1 and CDR2 (germline): SGHVS, FNYEAQ. The CDR3 runs 16 residues. The DNA of the CDR3 is TGTGCCAGCAACTCCGAAGGGGACAGGGGGGAAGATACGCAGTATTTT. Residues: CASNSEGDRGEDTQYF.

Details on this clonotype: Sequence at one end of the junction differs from germline and may be a read error. This sequence joins TRBV7-2 and TRBJ2-2, with D perhaps matching TRBD1 or TRBD2 (6 bases each). The CDR3 consists of 16 residues. Germline V gene lookup returns CDR1 SGHTA and CDR2 FQGNSA. The CDR3 DNA follows: TGTGCCAGCAGCCCATCCCGGGGGCGGGACACCGGGGAGCTGTCTTTT. Amino acid sequence: CASSPSRGRDTGELSF.

This clonotype was seen many times. The chain is built from TRBV30 and TRBJ2-7; D gene unclear. CDR3 size: 12 residues. CDR1 is GTSNPN and CDR2 is SVGIG in the germline V gene (reference sequence). Trimming cost V 2 bases and J 7 bases, with 12 bases left between them. The CDR3 sequence: CAWSPQTGEQYF. CDR3 bases: TGTGCCTGGAGTCCTCAGACCGGGGAGCAGTACTTC. Together with reference TRBV30 and TRBJ2-7, the CDR3 gives the full variable domain: SQTIHQWPATLVQPVGSPLSLECTVEGTSNPNLYWYRQAAGRGLQLLFYSVGIGQISSEVPQNLSASRPQDRQFILSSKKLLLSDSGFYLCAWSPQTGEQYFGPGTRLTVT.

Turning to this clonotype: A much larger clone differs by one base, so this may be a read error. The chain links TRBV7-6 to TRBJ2-7; D is unclear. This CDR3 is built from 15 residues. Germline V gene data show CDR1 as SGHVS and CDR2 as FNYEAQ. V dropped 7 bases and J dropped 6 bases, with 22 bases sitting between them. Written as DNA, the CDR3 is TGTGCCAGCAACGATCCCTTAAAAAATACCGGCGAGCAGTACTTC. Its protein product is CASNDPLKNTGEQYF.

The table lists this clonotype with many counts. DNA of the CDR3: TGTGCCAGCAGCTCCCGGGACGCTCAAGAGACCCAGTACTTC. It encodes CASSSRDAQETQYF. This chain links TRBV11-2 with TRBJ2-5; perhaps D is TRBD1 or TRBD2 (5 bases each). Trimming took off 4 bases at V and 2 bases at J, with 11 bases between the two ends. The germline V gene encodes CDR1 SGHAT and CDR2 FQNNGV. This CDR3 region has 14 residues.

In its sample, this clonotype was seen a few times. The genes are TRBV27 and TRBJ2-6, with no clear D. CDR1 and CDR2 from the germline V gene are MNHEY and SMNVEV (reference sequence). Trimming cost V 3 bases and J 2 bases, with 5 bases left between them. The CDR3 sequence is 14 residues long. The CDR3 reads CASSFSAGANVLTF. In nucleotides, the CDR3 is TGTGCCAGCAGTTTTAGTGCTGGGGCCAACGTCCTGACTTTC. Full variable domain (remainder filled in from reference TRBV27 and TRBJ2-6): EAQVTQNPRYLITVTGKKLTVTCSQNMNHEYMSWYRQDPGLGLRQIYYSMNVEVTDKGDVPEGYKVSRKEKRNFPLILESPSPNQTSLYFCASSFSAGANVLTFGAGSRLTVL.

The sample holds many counts of this clonotype. V usage is TRBV5-6 and J usage is TRBJ2-5; 7 bases are shared with TRBD2. This CDR3 is 16 amino acids long. Trimming removed 2 bases from V and 5 bases from J; junction bases left unmatched: 12. From germline, CDR1 is SGHDT and CDR2 YYEEEE. For the CDR3, the DNA is TGTGCCAGCAGCTTCCCCAAGCGGGAAGGACGGGAGACCCAGTACTTC. The encoded protein is CASSFPKREGRETQYF. Supplemented by reference TRBV5-6 and TRBJ2-5, the full variable domain reads DAGVTQSPTHLIKTRGQQVTLRCSPKSGHDTVSWYQQALGQGPQFIFQYYEEEERQRGNFPDRFSGHQFPNYSSELNVNALLLGDSALYLCASSFPKREGRETQYFGPGTRLLVL.

At least ten counts were recorded for this clonotype. The J gene is TRBJ2-3, the V gene TRBV4-2; TRBD2 matches 11 bases. Germline V gives CDR1 LGHNA, CDR2 YNFKEQ. The CDR3 covers 18 residues. Trimming removed 5 bases from V and 5 bases from J; junction bases left unmatched: 15. CDR3 sequence (DNA): TGTGCCAGCAGCGCTCGAGGACTACTAGCGGGAGTGGGAGATACGCAGTATTTT. It yields the protein CASSARGLLAGVGDTQYF.

This clonotype was found many times. The chain employs TRBV4-3 and TRBJ2-3; the match to TRBD2 covers 9 bases. This CDR3 is built from 17 residues. Germline V gives CDR1 LGHNA, CDR2 YSLEER. Trimming removed 2 bases from V and 6 bases from J; junction bases left unmatched: 12. Here the CDR3 DNA reads TGCGCCAGCAGCCAACGGGGACTAGCTACGCCTTCGGATACGCAGTATTTT. Its translation is CASSQRGLATPSDTQYF.

This clonotype was counted ten times or more. V usage is TRBV11-2 and J usage is TRBJ2-7, with D uncertain. Trimming took off 2 bases at V and 0 bases at J, with 5 bases between the two ends. The CDR3 spans 13 residues. In germline, CDR1 is SGHAT, CDR2 FQNNGV. The chain's CDR3 is CASSLTNSYEQYF. CDR3 coding DNA: TGTGCCAGCAGCTTAACTAACTCCTACGAGCAGTACTTC.

This clonotype was picked up many times. The chain is built from TRBV5-1 and TRBJ1-2; 9 bases are a match to TRBD1. The CDR3 runs 15 residues. J lost 6 bases, V lost 3 bases, and 9 bases had no gene match. CDR1 and CDR2 (germline): SGHRS, YFSETQ. The CDR3 DNA sequence: TGCGCCAGCAGCTCAGACGCCGGGACAGGGAATGGCTACACCTTC. Residues: CASSSDAGTGNGYTF.

This clonotype has at least ten counts. The V gene is TRBV19, the J gene TRBJ2-7; the match to TRBD2 covers 8 bases. Germline CDR1 and CDR2: LNHDA and SQIVND (reference sequence). The CDR3 spans 14 residues. Germline trimming cut 5 bases from V and 2 bases from J; bases unmatched to any gene: 5. The CDR3 bases are TGTGCCAGTAGTGTTGCGGGAGGAACCTACGAGCAGTACTTC. This gives the protein CASSVAGGTYEQYF.